This T cell receptor beta chain appears in the sequencing data of a study of T cells in Graves' hyperthyroidism and ophthalmopathy. The V end lost 5 bases, the J end lost 5 bases, and 15 bases lay between the germline ends. CDR3 length: 14 residues. Germline CDR1 SEHNR, CDR2 FQNEAQ (reference sequence). The CDR3 regions of TCR beta were amplified from RNA transcripts. The TCR CDR3 first-round RT-PCR relied on the HTBI primer set. Each CDR3 protein is one row after TCRdb ran MiXCR on the multiplex PCR reads. The sample holds almost 600,000 distinct CDR3 sequences, about half seen once. A single count supports this clonotype.

This chain joins TRBV7-9 and TRBJ2-5, with no clear D. The sample was peripheral blood or thyroid tissue (not recorded which). The TCR sequence derives from a woman aged 18-29 years with Graves' hyperthyroidism. CDR3 loop: CASSPGSDAETQYF. The CDR3 DNA reads TGTGCCAGCAGCCCCGGATCCGACGCGGAGACCCAGTACTTC.